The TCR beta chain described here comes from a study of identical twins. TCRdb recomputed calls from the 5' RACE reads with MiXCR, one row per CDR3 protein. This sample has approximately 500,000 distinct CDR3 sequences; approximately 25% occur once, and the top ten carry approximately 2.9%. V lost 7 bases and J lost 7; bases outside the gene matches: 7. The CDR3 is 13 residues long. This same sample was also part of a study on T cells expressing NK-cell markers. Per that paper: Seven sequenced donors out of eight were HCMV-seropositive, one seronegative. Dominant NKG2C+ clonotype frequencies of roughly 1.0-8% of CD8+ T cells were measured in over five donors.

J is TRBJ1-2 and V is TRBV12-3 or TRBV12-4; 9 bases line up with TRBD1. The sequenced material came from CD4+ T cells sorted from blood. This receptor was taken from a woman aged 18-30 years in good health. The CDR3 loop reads CASNIQGAGGYTF. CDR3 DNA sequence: TGTGCCAGCAACATACAGGGGGCAGGTGGCTACACCTTC.